This T cell receptor beta chain derives from a study of shared clonotypes between healthy human individuals. General study findings and limits: Sampling was confined to blood; repertoires within tissues likely differ.

The CDR3 extends over 15 amino acids. V shed 2 bases, J shed 2 bases, and the junction held 7 bases outside the gene matches. From germline, CDR1 is SGHNT and CDR2 YYREEE (reference sequence). Repertoires were generated with immunoSEQ multiplex PCR, while TCRdb's copy carries only in-frame clones and drops some. The table has over 1.5 million clones, 98% seen once; the top ten hold about 0.45%. Points on this clone: The antigen is unknown.

The donor population consisted of healthy HIV-negative adults with no recent acute infections or vaccinations. The donors, all of them Caucasian adults, lived in Nashville, Tennessee. The chain uses TRBV5-4 and TRBJ2-7; 7 positions agree with TRBD2. Sequencing used naive CD4+ T cells sorted from blood. Subset noted: CD45RA+ positively selected. The receptor was derived from a man aged 30 to 39 in good health. This chain's CDR3 is CASSLLAGPAYEQYF. In DNA, the CDR3 is TGTGCCAGCAGCTTATTAGCGGGCCCAGCCTACGAGCAGTACTTC.